One T cell receptor (beta chain) is described in this entry. The entry originates in a study of blood T cell repertoires in COVID-19. CDR3 length: 14 residues. The germline CDR1 and CDR2 sequences are GTSNPN and SVGIG (reference sequence). The V segment lost 4 bases and the J segment 1 base; nucleotides outside the gene matches: 3. Data came from immunoSEQ multiplex PCR; TCRdb stores just in-frame clones and leaves some out. Of about 130,000 clones in the sample, 84% were seen once. The receptor's source is an older woman with acute or convalescent COVID-19. The sequenced sample consisted of peripheral blood. This rearrangement joins TRBV30 to TRBJ1-1, with 10 bases aligning to TRBD1. This CDR3 is CAWNRDRGNTEAFF. The DNA for the CDR3 is TGTGCCTGGAATCGGGACAGGGGGAACACTGAAGCTTTCTTT. The variable domain in full, completed from reference TRBV30 and TRBJ1-1, reads SQTIHQWPATLVQPVGSPLSLECTVEGTSNPNLYWYRQAAGRGLQLLFYSVGIGQISSEVPQNLSASRPQDRQFILSSKKLLLSDSGFYLCAWNRDRGNTEAFFGQGTRLTVV.